This TCR beta chain is drawn from a study of T-cell reconstitution after alpha-beta-depleted transplantation in children (dated by TCRdb to 2016 to 2017). Regarding the complete study: Using TCR repertoire profiling, the study quantitatively followed how T-cell immune reconstitution unfolded in children after TCRalphabeta/CD19-depleted allogeneic hematopoietic cell transplantation.

Spanning cysteine to phenylalanine, the CDR3 consists of 12 amino acids. Only the CDR3 portion is preserved as DNA: 36 bases, with reading frame beginning at the first base. Deletion took 2 bases off V and 9 bases off J, with a span of 11 bases between the germline ends. Sequences MNHEY (CDR1) and SMNVEV (CDR2) are obtained from the germline V gene (reference sequence). This clonotype was recorded many times. What antigen it recognizes has not been identified. No base quality information exists; no much larger clone differs at one position. To prepare the library, PCR was applied. Sequencing instrument: Illumina HiSeq 2500. TCR library preparation used molecular barcoding, with unique molecular identifiers applied to normalize quantification of the TCRbeta repertoire. Clones were called with MiXCR by TCRdb after fastp trimmed the public reads at Q25, and only in-frame beta chains were retained. Rows with one shared CDR3 protein collapse into an entry with the most common genes and DNA. The sample table lists 170,000 or so distinct CDR3 sequences, about 6.4% of them with a count of one. In total, the top ten clones hold 3% of the sample.

This sample comprised PBMCs from the stem cell graft donor, obtained from the stem cell graft. The chain employs TRBV27 and TRBJ2-7, and possibly TRBD1, on 5 matching bases. This clonotype originated in a human donor who donated a stem cell graft to a child with Wiskott-Aldrich syndrome. The DNA reads as follows: TGTGCCAGCAGTTTAGCTGGGGCGGTGCAGTACTTC. Translated, this gives CASSLAGAVQYF.